This entry concerns a single T cell receptor (beta chain). The CDR3 length is 14 residues. CDR1 is SEHNR and CDR2 is FQNEAQ in the germline V gene (reference sequence). V lost 5 bases to trimming and J lost 7 bases, with 15 bases between them. The entry originates in a study of T cell changes during pregnancy in multiple sclerosis. Sequencing was performed with immunoSEQ multiplex PCR; in TCRdb, only in-frame clones are kept and a portion is missing. The table lists 35,000 to 45,000 clones, roughly 88% of them singletons. The sequence came from a female donor with multiple sclerosis, enrolled in a pregnancy study. V and J are TRBV7-9 and TRBJ2-1; D uncertain. This specimen was CD8+ T cells from peripheral blood mononuclear cells, taken in the first trimester of pregnancy. CDR3 protein: CASSEAGRENEQFF. CDR3 DNA sequence: TGTGCCAGCAGCGAAGCAGGTCGCGAGAATGAGCAGTTCTTC.